This TCR beta chain derives from a study of control samples from healthy donors and cancer patients. With V trimmed by 6 bases and J by 0 bases, 5 bases remained unmatched. The CDR3 loop spans 16 amino acids. The germline V gene encodes CDR1 ENHRY and CDR2 SYGVKD. This table comes from immunoSEQ multiplex PCR, and its TCRdb copy is limited to in-frame clones, with some not included. The sample shows 150,000 to 200,000 clones, 90% of them seen only once. The specimen sequenced was blood. This sequence originates from a woman in her 50s in good health. V usage is TRBV10-3 and J usage is TRBJ1-3; TRBD1 matches at 10 bases. The DNA of the CDR3 is TGTGCCATCAGAAAGGGACAGGGGAGCTCTGGAAACACCATATATTTT. Encoded protein: CAIRKGQGSSGNTIYF.